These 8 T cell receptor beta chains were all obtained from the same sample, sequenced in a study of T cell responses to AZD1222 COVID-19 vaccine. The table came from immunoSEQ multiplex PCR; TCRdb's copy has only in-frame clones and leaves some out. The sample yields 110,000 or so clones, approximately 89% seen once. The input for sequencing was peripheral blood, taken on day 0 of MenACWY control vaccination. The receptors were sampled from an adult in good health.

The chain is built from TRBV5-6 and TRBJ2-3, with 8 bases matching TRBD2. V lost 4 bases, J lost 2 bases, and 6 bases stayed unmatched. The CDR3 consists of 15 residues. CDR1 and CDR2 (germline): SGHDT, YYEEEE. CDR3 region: CASSRSGGDTDTQYF. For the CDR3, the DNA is TGTGCCAGCAGCCGAAGCGGGGGAGACACAGATACGCAGTATTTT.

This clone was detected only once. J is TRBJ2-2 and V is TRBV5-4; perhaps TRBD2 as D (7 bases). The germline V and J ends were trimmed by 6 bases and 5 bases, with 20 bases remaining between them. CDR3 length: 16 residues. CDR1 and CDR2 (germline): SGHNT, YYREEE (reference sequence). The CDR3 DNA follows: TGTGCCAGCACCCCCGGGGGGCAGGGTGGGACCGGGGAGCTGTTTTTT. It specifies CASTPGGQGGTGELFF.

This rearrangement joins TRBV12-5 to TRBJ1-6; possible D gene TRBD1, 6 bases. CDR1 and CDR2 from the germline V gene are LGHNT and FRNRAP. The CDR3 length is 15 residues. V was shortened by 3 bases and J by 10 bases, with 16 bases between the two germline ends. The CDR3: CASGLGQGFRSPLHF. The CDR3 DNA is TGTGCTAGTGGTTTAGGGCAGGGGTTTCGCTCACCCCTCCACTTT.

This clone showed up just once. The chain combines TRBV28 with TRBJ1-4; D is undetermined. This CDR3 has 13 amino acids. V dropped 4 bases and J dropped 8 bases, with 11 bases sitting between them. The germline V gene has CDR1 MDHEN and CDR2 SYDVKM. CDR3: CASSYGEGEKLFF. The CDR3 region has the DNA TGTGCCAGCAGTTATGGAGAAGGGGAAAAACTGTTTTTT.

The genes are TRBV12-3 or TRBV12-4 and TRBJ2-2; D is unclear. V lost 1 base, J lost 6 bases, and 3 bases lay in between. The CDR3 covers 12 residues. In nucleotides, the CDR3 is TGTGCCAGCAGTTTAGGTTCCGGGGAGCTGTTTTTT. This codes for CASSLGSGELFF.

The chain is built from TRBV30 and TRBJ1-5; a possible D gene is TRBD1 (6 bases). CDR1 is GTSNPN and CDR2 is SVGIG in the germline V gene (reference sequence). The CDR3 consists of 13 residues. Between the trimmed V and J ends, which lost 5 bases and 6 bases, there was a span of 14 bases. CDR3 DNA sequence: TGTGCCTGGTCCCGGGACATCGGTCAGCCCCAGCATTTT. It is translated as CAWSRDIGQPQHF.

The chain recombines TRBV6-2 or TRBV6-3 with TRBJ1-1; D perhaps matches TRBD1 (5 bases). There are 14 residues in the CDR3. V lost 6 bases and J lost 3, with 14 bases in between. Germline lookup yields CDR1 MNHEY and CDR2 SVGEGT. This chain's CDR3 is CASSIAVGDTEAFF. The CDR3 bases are TGTGCCAGCAGCATCGCCGTGGGGGACACTGAAGCTTTCTTT.

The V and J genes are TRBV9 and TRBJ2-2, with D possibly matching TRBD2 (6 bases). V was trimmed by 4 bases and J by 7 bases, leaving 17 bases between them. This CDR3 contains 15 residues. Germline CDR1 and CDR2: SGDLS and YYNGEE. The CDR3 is CASSLRSGEIGELFF. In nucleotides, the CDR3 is TGTGCCAGCAGCCTCCGTTCGGGGGAGATCGGGGAGCTGTTTTTT. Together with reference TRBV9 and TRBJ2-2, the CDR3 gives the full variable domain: DSGVTQTPKHLITATGQRVTLRCSPRSGDLSVYWYQQSLDQGLQFLIQYYNGEERAKGNILERFSAQQFPDLHSELNLSSLELGDSALYFCASSLRSGEIGELFFGEGSRLTVL.